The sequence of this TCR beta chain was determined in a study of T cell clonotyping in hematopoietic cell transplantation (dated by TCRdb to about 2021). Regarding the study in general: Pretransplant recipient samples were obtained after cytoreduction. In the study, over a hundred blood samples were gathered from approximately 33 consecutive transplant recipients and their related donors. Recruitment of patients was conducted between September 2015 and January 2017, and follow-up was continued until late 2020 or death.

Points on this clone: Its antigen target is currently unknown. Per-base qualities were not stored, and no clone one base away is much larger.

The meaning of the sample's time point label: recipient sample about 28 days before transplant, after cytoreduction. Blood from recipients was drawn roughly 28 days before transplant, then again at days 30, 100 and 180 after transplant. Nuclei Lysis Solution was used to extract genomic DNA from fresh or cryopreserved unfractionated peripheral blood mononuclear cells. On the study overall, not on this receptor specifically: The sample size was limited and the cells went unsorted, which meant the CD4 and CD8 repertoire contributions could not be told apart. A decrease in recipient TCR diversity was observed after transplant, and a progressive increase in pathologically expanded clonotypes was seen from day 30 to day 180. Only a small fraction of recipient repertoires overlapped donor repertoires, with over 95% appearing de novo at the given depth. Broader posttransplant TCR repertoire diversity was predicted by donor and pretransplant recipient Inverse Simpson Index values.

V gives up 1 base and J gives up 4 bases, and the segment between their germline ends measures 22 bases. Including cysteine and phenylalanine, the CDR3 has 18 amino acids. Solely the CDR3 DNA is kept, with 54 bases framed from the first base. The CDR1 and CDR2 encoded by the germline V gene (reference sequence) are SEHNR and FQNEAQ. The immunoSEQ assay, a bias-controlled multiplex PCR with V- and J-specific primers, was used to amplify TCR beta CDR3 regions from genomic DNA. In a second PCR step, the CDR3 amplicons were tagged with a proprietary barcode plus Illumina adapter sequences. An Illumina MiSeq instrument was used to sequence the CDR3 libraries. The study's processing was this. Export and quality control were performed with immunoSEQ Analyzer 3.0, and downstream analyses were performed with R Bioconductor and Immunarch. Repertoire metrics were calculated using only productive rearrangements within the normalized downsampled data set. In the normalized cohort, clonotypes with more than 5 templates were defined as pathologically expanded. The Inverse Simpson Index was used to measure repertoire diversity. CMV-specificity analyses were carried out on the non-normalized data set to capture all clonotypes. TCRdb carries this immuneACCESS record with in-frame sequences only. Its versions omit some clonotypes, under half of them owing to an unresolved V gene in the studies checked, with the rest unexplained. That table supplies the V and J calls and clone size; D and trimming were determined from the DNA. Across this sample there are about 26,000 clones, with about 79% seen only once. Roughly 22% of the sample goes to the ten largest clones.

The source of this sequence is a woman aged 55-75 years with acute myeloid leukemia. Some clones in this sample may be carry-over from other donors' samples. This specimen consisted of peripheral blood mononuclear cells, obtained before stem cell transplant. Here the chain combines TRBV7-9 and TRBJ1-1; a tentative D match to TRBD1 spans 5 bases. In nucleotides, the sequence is TGTGCCAGCAGCTTAGGGACATTGCGGCAGGGACTTTCCACTGAAGCTTTCTTT. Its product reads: CASSLGTLRQGLSTEAFF.